Given below is one T cell receptor beta chain in context. TCRdb's table, derived via immunoSEQ multiplex PCR, lists solely in-frame clones and lacks some. The sample consists of 53,000 or so clones, roughly 84% of them appearing once. The record originates from a study of OX40 agonist ivuxolimab in advanced cancers. The wider study: With ivuxolimab, an agonistic anti-OX40 (CD134) antibody, patients were treated. People in dose escalation had one of these cancers: hepatocellular carcinoma, melanoma, renal cell or head and neck cancer. A male proportion of under 90% was recorded, with mean age about 62 years and range 23 to 79.

V lost 4 bases, J lost 5 bases, and 18 bases lay in between. The germline V gene encodes CDR1 MNHEY and CDR2 SMNVEV (reference sequence). The CDR3 is made up of 16 amino acids. This specimen was CD4+ or CD8+ T cells sorted from blood, taken in a trial of the OX40 agonist ivuxolimab. The source is an adult with an advanced solid tumor such as melanoma, head and neck, liver or kidney cancer. The chain carries TRBV27 and TRBJ2-1; D gene uncertain. The CDR3 loop is CASSYRGRATHNEQFF. The CDR3 DNA follows: TGTGCCAGCAGTTACCGAGGACGGGCCACCCACAATGAGCAGTTCTTC.